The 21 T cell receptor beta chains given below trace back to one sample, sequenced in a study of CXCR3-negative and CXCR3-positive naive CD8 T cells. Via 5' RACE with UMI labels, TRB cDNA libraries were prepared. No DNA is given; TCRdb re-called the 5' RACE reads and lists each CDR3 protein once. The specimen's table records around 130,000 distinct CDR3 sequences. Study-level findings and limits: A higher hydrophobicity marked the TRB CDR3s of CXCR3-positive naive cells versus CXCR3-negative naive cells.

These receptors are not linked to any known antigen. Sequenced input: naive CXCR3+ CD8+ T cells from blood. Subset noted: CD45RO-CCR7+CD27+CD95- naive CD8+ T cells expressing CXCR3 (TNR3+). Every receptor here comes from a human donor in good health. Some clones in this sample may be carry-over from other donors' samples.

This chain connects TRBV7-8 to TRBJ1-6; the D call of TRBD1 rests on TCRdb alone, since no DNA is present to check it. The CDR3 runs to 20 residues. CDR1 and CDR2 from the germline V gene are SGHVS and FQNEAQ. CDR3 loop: CASSLEPPYRDRGRNSPLHF.

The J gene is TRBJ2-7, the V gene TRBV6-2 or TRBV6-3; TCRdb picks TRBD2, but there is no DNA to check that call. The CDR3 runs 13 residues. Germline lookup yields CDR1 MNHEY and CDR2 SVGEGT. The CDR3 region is CASSERDRYEQYF.

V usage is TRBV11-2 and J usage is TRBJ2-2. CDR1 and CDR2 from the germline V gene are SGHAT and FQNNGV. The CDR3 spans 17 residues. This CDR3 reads CASSSEVGSANTGELFF. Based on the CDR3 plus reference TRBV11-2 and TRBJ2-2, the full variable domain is EAGVAQSPRYKIIEKRQSVAFWCNPISGHATLYWYQQILGQGPKLLIQFQNNGVVDDSQLPKDRFSAERLKGVDSTLKIQPAKLEDSAVYLCASSSEVGSANTGELFFGEGSRLTVL.

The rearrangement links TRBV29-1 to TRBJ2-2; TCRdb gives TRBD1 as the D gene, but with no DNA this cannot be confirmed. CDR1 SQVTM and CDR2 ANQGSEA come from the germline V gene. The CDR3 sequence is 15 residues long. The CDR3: CSALIQGGLTGELFF.

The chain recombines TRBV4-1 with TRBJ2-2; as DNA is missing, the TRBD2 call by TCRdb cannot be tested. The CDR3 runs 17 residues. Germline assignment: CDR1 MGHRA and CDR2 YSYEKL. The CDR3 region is CASSQEVTGGHTGELFF.

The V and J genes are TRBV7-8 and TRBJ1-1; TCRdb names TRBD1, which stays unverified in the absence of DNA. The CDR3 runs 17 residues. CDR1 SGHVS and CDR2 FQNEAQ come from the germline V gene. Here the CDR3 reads CASILSRTGGRNTEAFF.

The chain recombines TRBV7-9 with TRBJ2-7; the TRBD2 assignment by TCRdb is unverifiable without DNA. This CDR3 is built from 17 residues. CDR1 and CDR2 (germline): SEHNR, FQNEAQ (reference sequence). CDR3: CASSSTRGGLSIYEQYF.

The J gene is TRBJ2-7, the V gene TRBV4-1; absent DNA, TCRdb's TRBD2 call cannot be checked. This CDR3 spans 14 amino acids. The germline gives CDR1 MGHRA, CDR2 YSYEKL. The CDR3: CASSQEAGGYEQYF.

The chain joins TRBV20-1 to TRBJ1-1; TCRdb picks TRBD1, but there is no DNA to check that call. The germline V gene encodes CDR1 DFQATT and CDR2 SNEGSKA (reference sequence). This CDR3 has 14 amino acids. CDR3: CSARGDRGKTEAFF.

The CDR3 reads CASRIGSTGELFF. This chain joins TRBV9 and TRBJ2-2. Germline CDR1 SGDLS, CDR2 YYNGEE. This CDR3 has 13 amino acids. The complete variable domain, with remaining parts taken from reference TRBV9 and TRBJ2-2, reads DSGVTQTPKHLITATGQRVTLRCSPRSGDLSVYWYQQSLDQGLQFLIQYYNGEERAKGNILERFSAQQFPDLHSELNLSSLELGDSALYFCASRIGSTGELFFGEGSRLTVL.

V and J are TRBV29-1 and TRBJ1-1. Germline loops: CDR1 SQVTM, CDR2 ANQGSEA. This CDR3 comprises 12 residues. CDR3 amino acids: CSVEQRNTEAFF.

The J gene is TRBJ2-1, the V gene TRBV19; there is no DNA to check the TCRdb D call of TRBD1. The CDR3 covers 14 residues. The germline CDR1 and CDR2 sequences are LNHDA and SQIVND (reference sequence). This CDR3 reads CASSMRTEYNEQFF.

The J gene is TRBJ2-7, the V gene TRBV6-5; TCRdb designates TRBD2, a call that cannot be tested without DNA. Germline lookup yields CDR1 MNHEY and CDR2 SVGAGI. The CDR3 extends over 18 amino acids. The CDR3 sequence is CASSYSTRGTLSTYEQYF.

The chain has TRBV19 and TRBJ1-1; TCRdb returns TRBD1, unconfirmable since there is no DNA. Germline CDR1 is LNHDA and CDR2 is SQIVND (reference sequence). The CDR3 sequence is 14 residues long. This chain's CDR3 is CASSIGQTVTEAFF.

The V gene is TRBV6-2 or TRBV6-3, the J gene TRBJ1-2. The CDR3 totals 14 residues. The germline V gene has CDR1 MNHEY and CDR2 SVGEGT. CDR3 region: CASSYLGEGYGYTF.

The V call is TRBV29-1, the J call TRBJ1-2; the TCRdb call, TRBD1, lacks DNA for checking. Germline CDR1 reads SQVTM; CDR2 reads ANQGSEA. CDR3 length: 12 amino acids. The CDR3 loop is CSGAHLLYGYTF.

Here the CDR3 reads CASSLGTSGSGVDTQYF. The chain joins TRBV7-6 to TRBJ2-3; TCRdb's D gene call, TRBD2, goes unchecked for lack of DNA. This CDR3 has 17 amino acids. Per germline, CDR1 SGHVS and CDR2 FNYEAQ.

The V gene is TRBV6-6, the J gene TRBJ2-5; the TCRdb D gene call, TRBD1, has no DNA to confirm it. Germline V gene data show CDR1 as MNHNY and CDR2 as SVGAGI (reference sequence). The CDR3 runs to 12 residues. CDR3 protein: CATDPGAETQYF.

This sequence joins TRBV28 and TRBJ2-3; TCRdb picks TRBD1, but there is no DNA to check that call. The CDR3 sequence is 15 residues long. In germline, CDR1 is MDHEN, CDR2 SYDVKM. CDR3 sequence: CASSLSPRGADTQYF.

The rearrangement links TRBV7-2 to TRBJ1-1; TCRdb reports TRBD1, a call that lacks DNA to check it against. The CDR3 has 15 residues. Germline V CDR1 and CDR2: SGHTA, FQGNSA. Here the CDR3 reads CASSFPPGEATEAFF. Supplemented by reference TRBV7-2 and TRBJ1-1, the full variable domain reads GAGVSQSPSNKVTEKGKDVELRCDPISGHTALYWYRQSLGQGLEFLIYFQGNSAPDKSGLPSDRFSAERTGGSVSTLTIQRTQQEDSAVYLCASSFPPGEATEAFFGQGTRLTVV.

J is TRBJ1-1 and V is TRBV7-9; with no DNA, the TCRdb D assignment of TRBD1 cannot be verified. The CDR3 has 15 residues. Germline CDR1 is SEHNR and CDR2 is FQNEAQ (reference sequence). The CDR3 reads CASSTTGTGNTEAFF. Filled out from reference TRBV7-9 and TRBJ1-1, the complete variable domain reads DTGVSQNPRHKITKRGQNVTFRCDPISEHNRLYWYRQTLGQGPEFLTYFQNEAQLEKSRLLSDRFSAERPKGSFSTLEIQRTEQGDSAMYLCASSTTGTGNTEAFFGQGTRLTVV.